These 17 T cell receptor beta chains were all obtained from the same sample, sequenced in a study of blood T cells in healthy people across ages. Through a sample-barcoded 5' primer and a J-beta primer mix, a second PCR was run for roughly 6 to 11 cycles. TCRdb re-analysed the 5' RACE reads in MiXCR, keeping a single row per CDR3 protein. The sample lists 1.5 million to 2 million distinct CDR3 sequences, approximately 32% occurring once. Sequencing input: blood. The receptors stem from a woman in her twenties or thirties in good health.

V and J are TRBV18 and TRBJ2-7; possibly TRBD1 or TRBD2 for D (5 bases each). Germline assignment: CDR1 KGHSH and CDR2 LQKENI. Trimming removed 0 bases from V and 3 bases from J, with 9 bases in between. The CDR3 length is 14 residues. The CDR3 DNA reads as TGTGCCAGCTCACCACCCAGGGACCGCTACGAGCAGTACTTC. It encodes CASSPPRDRYEQYF. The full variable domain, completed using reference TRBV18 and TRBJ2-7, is NAGVMQNPRHLVRRRGQEARLRCSPMKGHSHVYWYRQLPEEGLKFMVYLQKENIIDESGMPKERFSAEFPKEGPSILRIQQVVRGDSAAYFCASSPPRDRYEQYFGPGTRLTVT.

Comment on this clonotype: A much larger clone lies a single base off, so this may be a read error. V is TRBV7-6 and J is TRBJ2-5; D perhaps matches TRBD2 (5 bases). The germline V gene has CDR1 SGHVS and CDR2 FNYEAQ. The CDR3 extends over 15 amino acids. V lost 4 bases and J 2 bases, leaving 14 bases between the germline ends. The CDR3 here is CASSSSSNGQETQYF. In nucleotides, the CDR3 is TGTGCCAGCAGCTCATCTAGCAACGGACAAGAGACCCAGTACTTC.

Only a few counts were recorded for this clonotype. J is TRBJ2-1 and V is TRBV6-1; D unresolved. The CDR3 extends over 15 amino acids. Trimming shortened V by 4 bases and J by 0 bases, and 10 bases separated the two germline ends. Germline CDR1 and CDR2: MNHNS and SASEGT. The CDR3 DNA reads TGTGCCAGCAGTGGTTGGGGTGACTCCTACAATGAGCAGTTCTTC. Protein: CASSGWGDSYNEQFF.

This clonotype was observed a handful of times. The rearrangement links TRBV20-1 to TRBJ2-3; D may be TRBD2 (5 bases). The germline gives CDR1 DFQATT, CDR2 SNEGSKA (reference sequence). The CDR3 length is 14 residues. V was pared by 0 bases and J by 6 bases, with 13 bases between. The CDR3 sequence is CSARDLPPGDTQYF. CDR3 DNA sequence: TGCAGTGCTAGAGACCTGCCTCCGGGGGATACGCAGTATTTT.

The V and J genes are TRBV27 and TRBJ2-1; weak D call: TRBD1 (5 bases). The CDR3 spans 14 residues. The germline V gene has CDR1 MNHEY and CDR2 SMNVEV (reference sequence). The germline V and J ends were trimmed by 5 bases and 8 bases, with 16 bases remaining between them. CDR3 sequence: CASSPSTVFYEQFF. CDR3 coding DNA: TGTGCCAGCAGTCCCTCGACAGTTTTCTATGAGCAGTTCTTC.

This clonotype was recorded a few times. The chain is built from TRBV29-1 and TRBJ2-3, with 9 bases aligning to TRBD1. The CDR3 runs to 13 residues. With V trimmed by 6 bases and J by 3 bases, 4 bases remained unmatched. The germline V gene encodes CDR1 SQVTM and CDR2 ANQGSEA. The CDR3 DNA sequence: TGCAGCGTCTCCGGACAGGGGACAGATACGCAGTATTTT. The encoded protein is CSVSGQGTDTQYF.

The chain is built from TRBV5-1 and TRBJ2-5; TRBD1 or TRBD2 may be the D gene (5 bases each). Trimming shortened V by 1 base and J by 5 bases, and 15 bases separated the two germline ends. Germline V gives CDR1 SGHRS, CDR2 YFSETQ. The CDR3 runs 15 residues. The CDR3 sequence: CASSLLPGPGETQYF. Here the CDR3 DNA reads TGCGCCAGCAGCTTGTTACCGGGACCAGGCGAGACCCAGTACTTC.

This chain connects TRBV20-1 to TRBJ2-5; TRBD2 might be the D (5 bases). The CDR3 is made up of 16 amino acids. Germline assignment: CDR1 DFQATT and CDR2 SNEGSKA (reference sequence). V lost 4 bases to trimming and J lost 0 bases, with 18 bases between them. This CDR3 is CSATHRLWEYQETQYF. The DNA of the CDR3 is TGCAGTGCTACCCACCGGCTATGGGAGTACCAAGAGACCCAGTACTTC.

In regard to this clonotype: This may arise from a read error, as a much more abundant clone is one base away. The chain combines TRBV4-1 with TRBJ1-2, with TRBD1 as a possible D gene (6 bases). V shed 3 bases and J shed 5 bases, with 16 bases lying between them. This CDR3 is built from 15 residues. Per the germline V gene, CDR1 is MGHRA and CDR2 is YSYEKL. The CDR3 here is CASSHGAKGVYGYTF. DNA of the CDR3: TGCGCCAGCAGCCACGGGGCCAAGGGGGTATATGGCTACACCTTC.

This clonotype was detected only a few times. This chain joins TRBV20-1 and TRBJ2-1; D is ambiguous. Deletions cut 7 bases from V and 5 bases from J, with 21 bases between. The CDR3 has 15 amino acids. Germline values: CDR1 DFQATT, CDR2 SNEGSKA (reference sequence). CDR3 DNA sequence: TGCAGTGAAATACCCTTTCGGACGGACCACAATGAGCAGTTCTTC. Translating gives CSEIPFRTDHNEQFF.

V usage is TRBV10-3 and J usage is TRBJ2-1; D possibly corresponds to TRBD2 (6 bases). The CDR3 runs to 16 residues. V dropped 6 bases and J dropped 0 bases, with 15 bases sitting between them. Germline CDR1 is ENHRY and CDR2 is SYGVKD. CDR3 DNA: TGTGCCATCAGGGGCTCTAGCGAGAGCTCCTACAATGAGCAGTTCTTC. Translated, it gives CAIRGSSESSYNEQFF.

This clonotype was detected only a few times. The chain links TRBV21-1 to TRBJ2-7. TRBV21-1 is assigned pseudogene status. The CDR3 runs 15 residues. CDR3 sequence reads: CASSPTEINSYEQYF. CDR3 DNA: TGTGCCAGCAGCCCCACCGAAATCAACTCCTACGAGCAGTACTTC.

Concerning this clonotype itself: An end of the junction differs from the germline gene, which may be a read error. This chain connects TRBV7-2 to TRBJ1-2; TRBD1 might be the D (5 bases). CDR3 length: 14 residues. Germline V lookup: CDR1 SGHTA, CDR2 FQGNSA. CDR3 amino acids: CASSPGTDSYGHTF. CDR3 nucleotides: TGTGCCAGCAGCCCCGGGACCGATAGTTATGGCCACACCTTC.

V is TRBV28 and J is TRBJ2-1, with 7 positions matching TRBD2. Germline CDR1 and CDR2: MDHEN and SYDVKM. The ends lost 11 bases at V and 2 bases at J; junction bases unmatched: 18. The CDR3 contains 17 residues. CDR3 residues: CAPPWLAAGGTYNEQFF. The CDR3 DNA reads TGTGCCCCGCCCTGGCTAGCGGCTGGGGGGACCTACAATGAGCAGTTCTTC.

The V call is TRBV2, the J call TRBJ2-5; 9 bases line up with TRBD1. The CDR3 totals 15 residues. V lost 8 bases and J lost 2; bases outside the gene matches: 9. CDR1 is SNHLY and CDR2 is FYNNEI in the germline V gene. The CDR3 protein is CASGRTGVIQETQYF. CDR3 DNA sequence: TGTGCCAGCGGGAGGACAGGGGTCATTCAAGAGACCCAGTACTTC.

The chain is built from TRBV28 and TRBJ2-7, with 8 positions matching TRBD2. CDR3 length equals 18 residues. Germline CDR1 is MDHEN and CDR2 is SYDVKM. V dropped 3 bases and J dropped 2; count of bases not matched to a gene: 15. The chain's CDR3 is CASSLSSGLAGRTYEQYF. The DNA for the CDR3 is TGTGCCAGCAGTTTGTCTAGCGGGTTAGCGGGGAGAACCTACGAGCAGTACTTC.

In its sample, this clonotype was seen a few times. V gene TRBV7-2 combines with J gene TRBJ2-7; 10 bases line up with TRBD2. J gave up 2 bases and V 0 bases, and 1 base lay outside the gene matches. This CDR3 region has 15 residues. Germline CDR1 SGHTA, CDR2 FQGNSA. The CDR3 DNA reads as TGTGCCAGCAGCTTAGCACTAGCGGGGCCCTACGAGCAGTACTTC. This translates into CASSLALAGPYEQYF.